This record looks at one TCR beta chain sequence and its context. Its antigen is not known. Profiled with immunoSEQ multiplex PCR; TCRdb holds only in-frame clones, not every one. The sample records around 120,000 clones, nearly 90% being singletons. The data originate from a study of T cell responses to AZD1222 COVID-19 vaccine. Findings and caveats of the study: Among AZD1222 vaccinees, only 5 to 7 were seropositive at baseline. The breadth and depth of Spike-specific TCRs increased once two AZD1222 doses had been given.

In germline, CDR1 is SGHAT, CDR2 FQNNGV. The length of the CDR3 is 14 residues. Germline trimming cut 5 bases from V and 6 bases from J; bases unmatched to any gene: 9. Sequencing was performed on peripheral blood, taken 28 days after the second AZD1222 dose. The TCR comes from an adult who received the AZD1222 COVID-19 vaccine. The rearrangement links TRBV11-2 to TRBJ1-2; 7 bases fit TRBD1. The chain's CDR3 is CASSTGGRGNGYTF. CDR3 sequence (DNA): TGTGCCAGCAGCACGGGTGGCAGGGGGAATGGCTACACCTTC.